The T cell receptor (beta chain) described here comes from a study of OX40 agonist ivuxolimab in advanced cancers. General study points: Relative to CD4+, CD8+ T cells held more expanded clones on average.

In the case of this clone: Its antigen is currently unknown. Other nucleotide sequences in the sample specify the same CDR3.

CDR1 and CDR2 from the germline V gene are SGHTA and FQGTGA. Between the trimmed V and J ends, which lost 2 bases and 3 bases, there was a span of 5 bases. The CDR3 is made up of 13 amino acids. Assay: immunoSEQ multiplex PCR; the TCRdb copy retains only in-frame clones and omits some. The repertoire holds tens of thousands of clones, with roughly nine tenths as singletons. The chain employs TRBV7-3 and TRBJ1-5; D is unresolved. The sequenced sample was CD4+ or CD8+ T cells sorted from blood, obtained in a trial of the OX40 agonist ivuxolimab. The clonotype comes from an adult with an advanced solid tumor such as melanoma, head and neck, liver or kidney cancer. This CDR3 reads CASSLGPNQPQHF. CDR3 nucleotides: TGTGCCAGCAGCTTAGGTCCCAATCAGCCCCAGCATTTT.